The clone carrying this TCR beta chain appeared a single time. This sample stems from a study of blood T cell repertoires in COVID-19. The overall study: The samples span acute and convalescent COVID-19 from the United States, Italy and Spain.

Study members were between about 18 and 89 years old and lived in fewer than 30 US regions. Categorization into cohorts depended on clinical history that participants reported. CDR3 length equals 15 residues. Germline values: CDR1 SEHNR, CDR2 FQNEAQ (reference sequence). V dropped 5 bases and J dropped 1 base, with 14 bases sitting between them. Per the authors' pipeline: Estimation of nucleated cell counts relied on the amplification of reference gene primers. Using immunoSEQ multiplex PCR, the repertoire was profiled, and TCRdb retains in-frame clones only, with some absent. V, J and clone size are those of that table, while D and trimming were read from the DNA. The table shows roughly 240,000 clones, with 88% occurring only once.

Sequencing was carried out using PBMCs or T cells enriched from blood (not recorded which). The V call is TRBV7-9, the J call TRBJ1-2; D unclear. This TCR was recovered from a woman in her thirties or forties with acute COVID-19. The CDR3 reads CASSPSAGSNYGYTF. In DNA, the CDR3 is TGTGCCAGCAGCCCGTCCGCCGGGAGTAACTATGGCTACACCTTC. Full variable domain (remainder filled in from reference TRBV7-9 and TRBJ1-2): DTGVSQNPRHKITKRGQNVTFRCDPISEHNRLYWYRQTLGQGPEFLTYFQNEAQLEKSRLLSDRFSAERPKGSFSTLEIQRTEQGDSAMYLCASSPSAGSNYGYTFGSGTRLTVV.